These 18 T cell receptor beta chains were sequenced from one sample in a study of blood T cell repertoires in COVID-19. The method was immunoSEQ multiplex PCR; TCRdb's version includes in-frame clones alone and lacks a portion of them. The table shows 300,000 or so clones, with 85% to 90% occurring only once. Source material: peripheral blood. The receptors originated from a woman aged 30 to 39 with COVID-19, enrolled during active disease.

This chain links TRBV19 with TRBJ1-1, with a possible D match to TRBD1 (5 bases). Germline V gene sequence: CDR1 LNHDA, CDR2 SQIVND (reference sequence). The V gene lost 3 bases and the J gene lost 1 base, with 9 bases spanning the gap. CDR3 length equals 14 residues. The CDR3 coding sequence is TGTGCCAGTAGTATCAGAACAGGGAACACTGAAGCTTTCTTT. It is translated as CASSIRTGNTEAFF.

The CDR3 coding sequence is TGCGCCAGCAGCCAAGATCCCCTTTCTTATGTAGTTTACAATGAGCAGTTCTTC. It yields the protein CASSQDPLSYVVYNEQFF. The chain couples TRBV4-1 to TRBJ2-1; no definite D call. V dropped 0 bases and J dropped 4 bases, with 19 bases sitting between them. Germline CDR1 is MGHRA and CDR2 is YSYEKL. The CDR3 loop spans 18 amino acids.

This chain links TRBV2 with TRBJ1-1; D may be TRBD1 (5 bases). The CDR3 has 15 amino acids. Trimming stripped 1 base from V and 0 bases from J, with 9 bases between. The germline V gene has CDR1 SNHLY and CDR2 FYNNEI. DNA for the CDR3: TGTGCCAGCAGTGAAGTTTGGGGGGTGAACACTGAAGCTTTCTTT. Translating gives CASSEVWGVNTEAFF.

In DNA, the CDR3 is TGTGCCAGCTCCCTTCTTGGGGCGGGACAGCCCCAGCATTTT. Translated: CASSLLGAGQPQHF. The chain links TRBV27 to TRBJ1-5; D is perhaps TRBD1 (5 bases). Trimming removed 8 bases from V and 7 bases from J, with 18 bases in between. CDR3 size: 14 residues. Germline lookup yields CDR1 MNHEY and CDR2 SMNVEV (reference sequence).

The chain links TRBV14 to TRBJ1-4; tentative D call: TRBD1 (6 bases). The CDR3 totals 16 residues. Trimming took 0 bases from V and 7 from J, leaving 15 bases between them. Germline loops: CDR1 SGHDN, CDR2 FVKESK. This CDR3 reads CASSQEMGAGGEKLFF. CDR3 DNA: TGTGCCAGCAGCCAAGAGATGGGGGCGGGAGGTGAAAAACTGTTTTTT.

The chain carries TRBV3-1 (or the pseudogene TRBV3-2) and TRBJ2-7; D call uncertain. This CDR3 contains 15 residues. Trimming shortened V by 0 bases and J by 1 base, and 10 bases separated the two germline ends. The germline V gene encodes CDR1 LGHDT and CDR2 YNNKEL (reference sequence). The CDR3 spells CASSQDPTASYEQYF. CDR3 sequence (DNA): TGTGCCAGCAGCCAAGATCCAACAGCTTCCTACGAGCAGTACTTC.

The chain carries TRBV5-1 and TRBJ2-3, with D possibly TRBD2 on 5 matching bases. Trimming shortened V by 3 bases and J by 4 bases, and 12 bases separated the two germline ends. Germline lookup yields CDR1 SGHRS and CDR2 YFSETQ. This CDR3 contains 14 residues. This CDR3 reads CASSSLGGPDTQYF. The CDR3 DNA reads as TGCGCCAGCAGCTCCCTAGGAGGCCCAGATACGCAGTATTTT.

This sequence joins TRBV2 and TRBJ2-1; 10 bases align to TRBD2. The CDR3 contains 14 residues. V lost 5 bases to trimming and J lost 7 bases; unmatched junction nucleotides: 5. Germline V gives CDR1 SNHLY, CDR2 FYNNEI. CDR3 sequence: CASSRLAGVNEQFF. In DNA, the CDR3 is TGTGCCAGCAGTCGCCTAGCGGGAGTTAATGAGCAGTTCTTC.

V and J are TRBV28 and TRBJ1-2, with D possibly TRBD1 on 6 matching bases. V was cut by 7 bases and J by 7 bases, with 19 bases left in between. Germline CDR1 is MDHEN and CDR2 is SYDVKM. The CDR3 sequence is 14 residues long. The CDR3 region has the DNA TGTGCCAGCACTTATTCGTCCACAGGGCTTGGCTACACCTTC. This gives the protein CASTYSSTGLGYTF.

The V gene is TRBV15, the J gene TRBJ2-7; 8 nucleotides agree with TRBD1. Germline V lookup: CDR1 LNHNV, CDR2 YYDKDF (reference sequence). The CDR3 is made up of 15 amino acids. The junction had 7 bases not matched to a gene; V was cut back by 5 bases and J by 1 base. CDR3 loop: CATSAEGQVSYEQYF. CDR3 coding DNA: TGTGCCACCAGCGCCGAGGGACAGGTGTCCTACGAGCAGTACTTC.

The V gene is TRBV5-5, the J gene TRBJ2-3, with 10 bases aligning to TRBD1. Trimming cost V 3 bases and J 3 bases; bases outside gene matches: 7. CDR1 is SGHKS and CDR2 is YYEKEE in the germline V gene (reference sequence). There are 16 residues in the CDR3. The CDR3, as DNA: TGTGCCAGCAGCTCCGCCGGGACAGGGGTTACAGATACGCAGTATTTT. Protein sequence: CASSSAGTGVTDTQYF.

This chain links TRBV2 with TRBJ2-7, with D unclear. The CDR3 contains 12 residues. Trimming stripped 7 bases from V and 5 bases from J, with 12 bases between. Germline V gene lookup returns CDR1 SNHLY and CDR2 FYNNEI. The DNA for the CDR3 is TGTGCCAGCATAAGAGGCGAGGACGAGCAGTACTTC. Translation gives CASIRGEDEQYF.

In nucleotides, the CDR3 is TGTGCCAGCAGTCTGAGGGGGCCCTGGGATGAGCAGTTCTTC. This codes for CASSLRGPWDEQFF. The V and J genes are TRBV5-5 and TRBJ2-1, with 7 bases that match TRBD1. Germline CDR1 SGHKS, CDR2 YYEKEE (reference sequence). The CDR3 contains 14 residues. Trimming took 5 bases from V and 8 from J; bases not matched to a gene: 10.

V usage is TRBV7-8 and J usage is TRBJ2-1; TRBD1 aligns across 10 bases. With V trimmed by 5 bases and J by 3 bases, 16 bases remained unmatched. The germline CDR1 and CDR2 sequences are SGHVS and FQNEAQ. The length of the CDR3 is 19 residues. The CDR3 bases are TGTGCCAGCAGCAGACGGGACAGGGGAACTAACCCTTTCTACAATGAGCAGTTCTTC. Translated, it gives CASSRRDRGTNPFYNEQFF.

CDR3 loop: CASSSTGLAAQKYSYEQYF. The CDR3, as DNA: TGTGCCAGCAGCTCCACGGGCCTAGCGGCACAAAAGTATAGTTACGAGCAGTACTTC. V and J are TRBV7-9 and TRBJ2-7, with 7 bases fitting TRBD2. V shed 4 bases, J shed 4 bases, and the junction held 22 bases outside the gene matches. In germline, CDR1 is SEHNR, CDR2 FQNEAQ (reference sequence). The CDR3 consists of 19 residues.

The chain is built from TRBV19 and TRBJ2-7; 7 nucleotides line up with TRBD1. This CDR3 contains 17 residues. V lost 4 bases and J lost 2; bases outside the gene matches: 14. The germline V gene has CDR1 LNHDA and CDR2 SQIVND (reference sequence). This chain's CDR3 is CASSTTGTAEVAYEQYF. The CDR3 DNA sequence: TGTGCCAGTAGTACTACCGGGACAGCCGAAGTCGCCTACGAGCAGTACTTC. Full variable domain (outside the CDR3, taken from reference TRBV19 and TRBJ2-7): DGGITQSPKYLFRKEGQNVTLSCEQNLNHDAMYWYRQDPGQGLRLIYYSQIVNDFQKGDIAEGYSVSREKKESFPLTVTSAQKNPTAFYLCASSTTGTAEVAYEQYFGPGTRLTVT.

The CDR3 spells CASSLDPAGGPDTQYF. The CDR3, as DNA: TGCGCCAGCAGCTTGGATCCAGCGGGAGGGCCCGATACGCAGTATTTT. The rearrangement uses TRBV5-1 and TRBJ2-3, with 10 bases matching TRBD2. Germline V gene lookup returns CDR1 SGHRS and CDR2 YFSETQ. Trimming took 0 bases from V and 6 from J; bases not matched to a gene: 7. This CDR3 has 16 residues.

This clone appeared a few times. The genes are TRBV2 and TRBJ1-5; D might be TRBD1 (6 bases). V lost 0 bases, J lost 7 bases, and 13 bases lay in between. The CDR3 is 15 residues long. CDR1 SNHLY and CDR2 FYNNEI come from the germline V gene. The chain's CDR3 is CASSEARTGIQPQHF. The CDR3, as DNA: TGTGCCAGCAGTGAAGCGCGAACAGGGATACAGCCCCAGCATTTT.